The rows below give T cell receptor beta chains drawn from one sample of a study of tumor-infiltrating lymphocytes in localized non-small cell lung cancer. Sequencing used immunoSEQ multiplex PCR; TCRdb keeps in-frame clones, though not all of them. The sample records 15,000 to 20,000 clones, around 72% being singletons. Material for sequencing was lung tumor tissue. The receptors stem from a human donor with non-small cell lung cancer. The CDR3 runs from the conserved cysteine through the conserved F or W. D genes are given only for firm matches. Expanded clones are given a class, and other clones once, few, many or no size at all.

>TRBJ2-7|.|TRBV5-6|.
CASSLGVGVSYEQYF
TGTGCCAGCAGCTTGGGAGTTGGGGTTTCCTACGAGCAGTACTTC
>TRBJ1-2|TRBD1|TRBV6-6|.
CASNRGEGYGYTF
TGTGCCAGCAACAGGGGGGAGGGGTATGGCTACACCTTC
>TRBJ1-1|.|TRBV30|.
CAWKPMNTEAFF
TGTGCCTGGAAGCCGATGAACACTGAAGCTTTCTTT
>TRBJ2-1|.|TRBV5-4|.
CASSLVLGQGPYNEQFF
TGTGCCAGCAGCTTGGTATTGGGGCAGGGACCCTACAATGAGCAGTTCTTC
>TRBJ1-2|.|TRBV5-4|few
CASSLEGREYGYTF
TGTGCCAGCAGCTTGGAGGGCAGGGAGTATGGCTACACCTTC
>TRBJ2-5|TRBD1|TRBV7-2|.
CASTRQGWETQYF
TGTGCCAGCACCCGACAGGGCTGGGAGACCCAGTACTTC
>TRBJ2-6|.|TRBV4-3|.
CASNQQPRGGQVLSGANVLTF
TGCGCCAGCAACCAACAACCGAGGGGGGGACAGGTCCTTTCTGGGGCCAACGTCCTGACTTTC
>TRBJ2-7|TRBD2|TRBV6-5|.
CASRRGTSGAYEQYF
TGTGCCAGCAGACGTGGGACTAGCGGGGCTTACGAGCAGTACTTC
>TRBJ2-7|.|TRBV27|.
CASSLLADHFYEQYF
TGTGCCAGCAGTTTATTAGCGGATCACTTCTACGAGCAGTACTTC
>TRBJ1-1|TRBD1|TRBV27|.
CASSLTGASEAFF
TGTGCCAGCAGTTTAACAGGGGCATCTGAAGCTTTCTTT
>TRBJ2-3|.|TRBV18|.
CASSPIIGGHTDTQYF
TGTGCCAGCTCACCAATAATTGGAGGGCACACAGATACGCAGTATTTT
>TRBJ2-5|TRBD1|TRBV4-3|.
CASSQGAHRGQETQYF
TGCGCCAGCAGCCAAGGGGCCCACAGGGGCCAAGAGACCCAGTACTTC
>TRBJ2-4|.|TRBV7-2|.
CASSLYGEEARQYF
TGTGCCAGCAGCTTATACGGGGAAGAGGCGCGTCAGTACTTC
>TRBJ2-3|.|TRBV7-2|.
CASSAGLSGSTDTQYF
TGTGCCAGCAGCGCCGGTTTGAGCGGTAGCACAGATACGCAGTATTTT
>TRBJ2-7|TRBD1|TRBV10-3|few
CATSGTGSEQYF
TGTGCCACTTCCGGGACAGGGTCCGAGCAGTACTTC
>TRBJ2-2|TRBD1|TRBV7-2|.
CASSLETGGSGELFF
TGTGCCAGCAGCTTAGAGACAGGGGGGTCCGGGGAGCTGTTTTTT
>TRBJ1-2|.|TRBV5-5|.
CASSFSGGTNYGYTF
TGTGCCAGCAGCTTTTCAGGTGGGACCAACTATGGCTACACCTTC
>TRBJ2-7|.|TRBV4-3|.
CASSQDVSHEQYF
TGCGCCAGCAGCCAAGATGTATCCCACGAGCAGTACTTC
>TRBJ1-2|.|TRBV7-2|once
CASSPPDRNYGYTF
TGTGCCAGCAGCCCGCCGGACCGAAACTATGGCTACACCTTC
>TRBJ2-2|.|TRBV9|.
CASSRGNTGELFF
TGTGCCAGCAGTCGGGGGAACACCGGGGAGCTGTTTTTT
>TRBJ1-2|.|TRBV19|.
CASSIASLSSNYGYTF
TGTGCCAGTAGTATCGCCAGTCTAAGTTCTAACTATGGCTACACCTTC
>TRBJ2-3|TRBD2|TRBV6-1|.
CASKGLAFPDTQYF
TGTGCCAGCAAGGGACTAGCCTTCCCAGATACGCAGTATTTT
>TRBJ1-2|.|TRBV6-5|.
CASVTGRGFGYTF
TGTGCCAGCGTTACGGGGCGAGGATTCGGCTACACCTTC
>TRBJ2-5|.|TRBV2|.
CASSSGQRTQYF
TGTGCCAGCAGTAGCGGGCAGCGGACCCAGTACTTC
>TRBJ2-3|.|TRBV14|.
CASSPRTSTDTQYF
TGTGCCAGCAGCCCACGGACTAGCACAGATACGCAGTATTTT
>TRBJ1-1|TRBD1|TRBV5-1|.
CASSSGQGGYTEAFF
TGCGCCAGCAGCTCGGGACAGGGCGGGTACACTGAAGCTTTCTTT
>TRBJ2-1|TRBD2|TRBV7-9|.
CASSLEVGGANEQFF
TGTGCCAGCAGCTTAGAGGTCGGGGGGGCCAATGAGCAGTTCTTC
>TRBJ2-1|TRBD1|TRBV5-6|.
CASSSGTGYNEQFF
TGTGCCAGCAGCTCCGGGACAGGTTACAATGAGCAGTTCTTC
>TRBJ1-3|.|TRBV4-2|.
CASSRTAGDGGFPSSGNTIYF
TGTGCCAGCAGCCGAACGGCAGGGGATGGTGGGTTCCCGAGCTCTGGAAACACCATATATTTT
>TRBJ2-1|.|TRBV19|few
CASSQKGAAYNEQFF
TGTGCCAGTAGCCAGAAGGGCGCAGCCTACAATGAGCAGTTCTTC
>TRBJ2-7|.|TRBV11-3|.
CASSLDYGASYEQYF
TGTGCCAGCAGCTTAGATTACGGCGCCTCCTACGAGCAGTACTTC
>TRBJ2-3|TRBD2|TRBV6-6|.
CASSRFGGGSDTQYF
TGTGCCAGCAGCCGGTTCGGGGGGGGGTCAGATACGCAGTATTTT
>TRBJ1-3|.|TRBV6-5|.
CATRNGNTIYF
TGTGCCACCCGGAACGGGAACACCATATATTTT
>TRBJ1-5|TRBD1|TRBV7-8|.
CASSSTGNQPQHF
TGTGCCAGCAGCTCGACAGGGAATCAGCCCCAGCATTTT
>TRBJ2-7|.|TRBV29-1|.
CSVMALQYEQYF
TGCAGCGTGATGGCACTCCAATACGAGCAGTACTTC
>TRBJ2-3|.|TRBV29-1|.
CSASGITDTQYF
TGCAGCGCATCGGGGATCACAGATACGCAGTATTTT
>TRBJ1-5|TRBD1|TRBV7-2|.
CASSKFPTGYQPQHF
TGTGCCAGCAGCAAATTCCCGACAGGGTATCAGCCCCAGCATTTT
>TRBJ2-7|TRBD2|TRBV28|.
CASSLLGASGSYEQYF
TGTGCCAGCAGTTTATTAGGGGCTAGCGGATCCTACGAGCAGTACTTC
>TRBJ1-3|.|TRBV6-6|.
CASSYSATLGGDTIYF
TGTGCCAGCAGTTACTCCGCCACCCTGGGAGGAGACACCATATATTTT
>TRBJ1-4|.|TRBV9|.
CASSVGPGTNEKLFF
TGTGCCAGCAGCGTAGGGCCGGGAACTAATGAAAAACTGTTTTTT
>TRBJ1-2|.|TRBV5-1|.
CASSLHLKGARVGYTF
TGCGCCAGCAGCTTGCACCTGAAGGGAGCCCGAGTAGGCTACACCTTC
>TRBJ2-2|TRBD2|TRBV7-9|.
CASSLSSGGYTGELFF
TGTGCCAGCAGCTTATCCAGCGGGGGCTACACCGGGGAGCTGTTTTTT
>TRBJ2-3|.|TRBV11-3|once
CASSPPGARGTDTQYF
TGTGCCAGCAGCCCGCCAGGGGCTCGTGGCACAGATACGCAGTATTTT
>TRBJ2-1|TRBD2|TRBV19|.
CASSWTSFPPEQFF
TGTGCCAGTAGTTGGACTAGCTTCCCCCCCGAGCAGTTCTTC
>TRBJ2-3|TRBD2|TRBV11-3|.
CASSLRFGGRGRGDTQYF
TGTGCCAGCAGCCTAAGGTTCGGCGGGAGAGGGAGGGGAGATACGCAGTATTTT
>TRBJ1-4|TRBD1|TRBV28|.
CASSLRGTPFNEKLFF
TGTGCCAGCAGCCTCAGGGGGACCCCTTTCAATGAAAAACTGTTTTTT
>TRBJ2-2|.|TRBV29-1|.
CSVYNTGELFF
TGCAGCGTTTATAACACCGGGGAGCTGTTTTTT
>TRBJ2-3|.|TRBV18|.
CASSPVGSSGTDTQYF
TGTGCCAGCTCACCAGTCGGGTCTAGTGGCACAGATACGCAGTATTTT
>TRBJ2-7|.|TRBV19|.
CASSTGFEQYF
TGTGCCAGTAGTACAGGGTTCGAGCAGTACTTC